This is a list of T cell receptor beta chains from one sample in a study of early T cells in non-severe SARS-CoV-2 infection. TCRdb passed the 5' RACE reads through MiXCR, listing each CDR3 protein once. The table lists 45,000 to 60,000 distinct CDR3 sequences, around 9% of them singletons. What was sequenced was whole blood. The source of these receptors is an adult who was a healthcare worker with PCR-confirmed SARS-CoV-2 infection or an uninfected control (not recorded which). Each CDR3 is given with its conserved first and last residue. The D gene is left open where the match is weak. Expanded clones get a size class; other rows say once, few or many, or leave the size out.

abundance	d_gene	v_gene	j_gene	CDR3nt	CDR3aa
few	.	TRBV14	TRBJ2-7	TGTGCCAGCAGCCAAGTACGTAGGGCAGACCACTACGAGCAGTACTTC	CASSQVRRADHYEQYF
many	.	TRBV2	TRBJ2-7	TGTGCCAGCAGTGTTGTTCTTGAGCAGTACTTC	CASSVVLEQYF
many	.	TRBV12-3/TRBV12-4	TRBJ2-7	TGTGCCAGCAGTTTAGGGGCCACCTACGAGCAGTACTTC	CASSLGATYEQYF
many	.	TRBV7-2	TRBJ2-1	TGTGCCAGCAGCGAGGGGGGGAGCTCCTACAATGAGCAGTTCTTC	CASSEGGSSYNEQFF
.	.	TRBV20-1	TRBJ1-2	TGCAGTGCTAGATCTGCCCTGATAAGGGGGTATGGCTACACCTTC	CSARSALIRGYGYTF
many	.	TRBV3-1	TRBJ2-3	TGTGCCAGCAGCCTTATTCCCCCGACAGGCCTCTCTCCGCAGTATTTT	CASSLIPPTGLSPQYF
few	.	TRBV7-9	TRBJ2-2	TGTGCCACCCTGATCTCCGCCGGGGAGCTGTTTTTT	CATLISAGELFF
once	TRBD2	TRBV7-9	TRBJ2-1	TGTGCCAGCAGCCTCCCAACTAGCGGGGGGGCCTTTGAGCAGTTCTTC	CASSLPTSGGAFEQFF
many	.	TRBV18	TRBJ1-1	TGTGCCAGCTCACTAACCCCGGACACTGAAGCTTTCTTT	CASSLTPDTEAFF
.	TRBD1	TRBV28	TRBJ1-1	TGTGCCAGCAGTACAGGGGACTACACTGAAGCTTTCTTT	CASSTGDYTEAFF
few	.	TRBV7-3	TRBJ1-1	TGTGCCAGCAGCTCACAGGTGAACACTGAAGCTTTCTTT	CASSSQVNTEAFF
.	.	TRBV5-4	TRBJ2-2	TGTGCCAGCAGCCGGGACTTCCTTAACACCGGGGAGCTGTTTTTT	CASSRDFLNTGELFF
.	TRBD1	TRBV13	TRBJ1-2	TGTGCCAGCAGCTTAGGCCATCAAGGACAGGGCGACTATGGCTACACCTTC	CASSLGHQGQGDYGYTF
many	.	TRBV3-1	TRBJ1-1	TGTGCCAGCAGCCAGCCCAACACTGAAGCTTTCTTT	CASSQPNTEAFF
few	.	TRBV5-1	TRBJ2-5	TGCGCCAGCAGCTTGACGCTGACTGAGACCCAGTACTTC	CASSLTLTETQYF
.	.	TRBV30	TRBJ2-5	TGTGCCTGGAGAGGATTGACCAGGGAGACCCAGTACTTC	CAWRGLTRETQYF
few	.	TRBV28	TRBJ2-1	TGTGCCAGCAGCCCGGACAGCTACTACAATGAGCAGTTCTTC	CASSPDSYYNEQFF
few	TRBD1	TRBV6-1	TRBJ2-3	TGTGCCAGCAGTGAGGACAGGGATTTTCGACGCACAGATACGCAGTATTTT	CASSEDRDFRRTDTQYF
.	.	TRBV2	TRBJ1-6	TGTGCCAGCAGTGAACGGACACAATCACCCCTCCACTTT	CASSERTQSPLHF
few	.	TRBV6-6	TRBJ1-1	TGTGCCAGCAACCTAGGGACCTTGAACACTGAAGCTTTCTTT	CASNLGTLNTEAFF
few	.	TRBV3-1	TRBJ1-4	TGTGCCAGCAGCCCTGTCGACGCGGGGGCTAATGAAAAACTGTTTTTT	CASSPVDAGANEKLFF
few	.	TRBV27	TRBJ1-2	TGTGCCAGCAGAACCCGGGACCGCCCATCAGGCTACACCTTC	CASRTRDRPSGYTF
.	.	TRBV7-9	TRBJ1-2	TGTGCCAGCAGCTTAGAAACGAGAAACTATGGCTACACCTTC	CASSLETRNYGYTF
.	.	TRBV12-3/TRBV12-4	TRBJ1-6	TGTGCCAGCAGTTTTCAGGACTCACCCCTCCACTTT	CASSFQDSPLHF
many	.	TRBV12-3/TRBV12-4	TRBJ1-2	TGTGCCAGCAGTTTAGTGTCTCCCGGCGGCTACACCTTC	CASSLVSPGGYTF
few	TRBD1	TRBV4-2	TRBJ2-3	TGTGCCAGCAGCTCCCCGACAGGGCTTAGCACAGATACGCAGTATTTT	CASSSPTGLSTDTQYF
few	TRBD1	TRBV10-1	TRBJ1-1	TGCGCCAGCAGTGGAGACAGGGGAAGAGCTTTCTTT	CASSGDRGRAFF
many	.	TRBV5-6	TRBJ2-2	TGTGCCAGCAGCTTACAGCTCCGCACCGGGGAGCTGTTTTTT	CASSLQLRTGELFF
many	TRBD1	TRBV30	TRBJ1-1	TGTGCCTGGAGTATGGGACAGCTGAACACTGAAGCTTTCTTT	CAWSMGQLNTEAFF
few	.	TRBV20-1	TRBJ2-7	TGCAGTGCTAGTGGCCAAAACTACGAGCAGTACTTC	CSASGQNYEQYF
few	.	TRBV7-6	TRBJ2-5	TGTGCCAGCACCCTGTTGGGGGCCGGCGAGACCCAGTACTTC	CASTLLGAGETQYF
few	.	TRBV7-9	TRBJ2-3	TGTGCCAGCAGTTCCTCGTCCAGAACCACAGATACGCAGTATTTT	CASSSSSRTTDTQYF
few	.	TRBV3-1	TRBJ1-5	TGTGCCAGCAGCCTTTCTCCGGGCCCATTTCAGCCCCAGCATTTT	CASSLSPGPFQPQHF
few	TRBD1	TRBV14	TRBJ1-1	TGTGCCAGCAGCCATGACAGGGAGGACACTGAAGCTTTCTTT	CASSHDREDTEAFF
.	.	TRBV5-1	TRBJ1-4	TGCGCCAGCAGCTTGTACATTGGCGAAAAACTGTTTTTT	CASSLYIGEKLFF
.	.	TRBV2	TRBJ1-5	TGTGCCAGCAGTGAAGAGGCAGTCCCTAGCAATCAGCCCCAGCATTTT	CASSEEAVPSNQPQHF
few	TRBD1	TRBV12-3/TRBV12-4	TRBJ2-3	TGTGCCAGCAGACAGGGGTGGGAAGATACGCAGTATTTT	CASRQGWEDTQYF
.	.	TRBV10-3	TRBJ2-3	TGTGCCATCAGTACTGAAGACAGGACAGATACGCAGTATTTT	CAISTEDRTDTQYF
many	.	TRBV30	TRBJ2-5	TGTGCCTGGAGTCGGGGGGAGACCCAGTACTTC	CAWSRGETQYF
.	TRBD2	TRBV24-1	TRBJ2-3	TGTGCCACCGCGGGGGGCCCAGATAGCACAGATACGCAGTATTTT	CATAGGPDSTDTQYF
many	.	TRBV6-1	TRBJ2-3	TGTGCCAGCGGTAAGACAGCAAAGGATACGCAGTATTTT	CASGKTAKDTQYF
many	TRBD2	TRBV30	TRBJ2-1	TGTGCCTGGAGTCGAGCGGGGGGGCCTCGGGAGCAGTTCTTC	CAWSRAGGPREQFF
.	TRBD2	TRBV6-6	TRBJ2-2	TGTGCCAGCAGTAGGGGGACTAGCGGCAACACCGGGGAGCTGTTTTTT	CASSRGTSGNTGELFF
many	.	TRBV5-1	TRBJ1-6	TGCGCCAGCAGCCCAACCTCCTTAAGCTCCTATAATTCACCCCTCCACTTT	CASSPTSLSSYNSPLHF
.	.	TRBV6-1	TRBJ2-7	TGTGCCAGCAGCTCCGGGACAAGCTACGAGCAGTACTTC	CASSSGTSYEQYF
.	TRBD1	TRBV5-8	TRBJ1-1	TGTGCCAGCAACGTAGGGGGCGATGAAGCTTTCTTT	CASNVGGDEAFF
many	.	TRBV12-3/TRBV12-4	TRBJ1-5	TGTGCCAGCAGTTCCGCTAATCAGCCCCAGCATTTT	CASSSANQPQHF
few	.	TRBV21-1	TRBJ2-1	TGTGCCAGCAGCAAAGAAGATATTCGGGACGGCGCGATCTTC	CASSKEDIRDGAIF
many	TRBD1	TRBV29-1	TRBJ2-2	TGCAGCGTCCGACAGGGCTCCGGGGAGCTGTTTTTT	CSVRQGSGELFF
.	.	TRBV11-2	TRBJ2-5	TGTGCCAGCAGCTCCTCTGGACCCATTGGCGGCGAGACCCAGTACTTC	CASSSSGPIGGETQYF
few	.	TRBV12-3/TRBV12-4	TRBJ1-1	TGTGCCACTCAATTTTACGACATTCGGTACACTGAAGCTTTCTTT	CATQFYDIRYTEAFF